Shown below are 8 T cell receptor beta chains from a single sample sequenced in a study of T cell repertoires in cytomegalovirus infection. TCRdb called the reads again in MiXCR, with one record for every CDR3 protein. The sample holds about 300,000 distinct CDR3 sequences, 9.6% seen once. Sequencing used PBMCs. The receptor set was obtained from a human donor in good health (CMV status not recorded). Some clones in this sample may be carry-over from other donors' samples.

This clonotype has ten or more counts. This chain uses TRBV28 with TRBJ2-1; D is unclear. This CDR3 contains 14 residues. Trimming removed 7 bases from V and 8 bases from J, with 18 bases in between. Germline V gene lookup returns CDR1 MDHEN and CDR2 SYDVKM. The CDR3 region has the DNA TGTGCCAGCACCATCGACACGTCCCAGGATGAGCAGTTCTTC. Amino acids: CASTIDTSQDEQFF.

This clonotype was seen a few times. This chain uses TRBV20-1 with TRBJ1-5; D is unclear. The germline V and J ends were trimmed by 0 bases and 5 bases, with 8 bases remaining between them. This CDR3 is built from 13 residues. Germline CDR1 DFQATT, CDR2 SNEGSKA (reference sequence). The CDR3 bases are TGCAGTGCTAGAGACAGCCCTCATCAGCCCCAGCATTTT. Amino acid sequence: CSARDSPHQPQHF.

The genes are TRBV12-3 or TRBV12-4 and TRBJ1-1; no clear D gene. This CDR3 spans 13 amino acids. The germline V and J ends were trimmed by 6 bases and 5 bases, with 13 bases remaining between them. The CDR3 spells CASSSDLGTEAFF. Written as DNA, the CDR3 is TGTGCCAGCAGCTCCGACTTAGGAACTGAAGCTTTCTTT.

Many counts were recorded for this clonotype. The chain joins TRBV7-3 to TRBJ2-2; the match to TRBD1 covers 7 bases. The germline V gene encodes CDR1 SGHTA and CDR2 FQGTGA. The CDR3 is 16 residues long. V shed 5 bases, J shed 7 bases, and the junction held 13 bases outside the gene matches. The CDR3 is CASSRSGQTVGGELFF. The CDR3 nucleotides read TGTGCCAGCAGCCGATCGGGACAGACTGTAGGCGGGGAGCTGTTTTTT.

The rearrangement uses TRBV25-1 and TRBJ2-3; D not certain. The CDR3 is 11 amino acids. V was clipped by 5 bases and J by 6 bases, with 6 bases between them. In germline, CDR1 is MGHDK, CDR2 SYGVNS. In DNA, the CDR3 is TGTGCCAGCAGTCTCTTCGATACGCAGTATTTT. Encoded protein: CASSLFDTQYF.

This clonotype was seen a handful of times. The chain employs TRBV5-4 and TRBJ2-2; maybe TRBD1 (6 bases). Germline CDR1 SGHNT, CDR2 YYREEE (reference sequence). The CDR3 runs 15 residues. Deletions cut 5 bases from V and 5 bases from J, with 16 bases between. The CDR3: CASSRITGLTGELFF. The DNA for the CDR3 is TGTGCCAGCAGTAGAATAACAGGGTTAACCGGGGAGCTGTTTTTT.

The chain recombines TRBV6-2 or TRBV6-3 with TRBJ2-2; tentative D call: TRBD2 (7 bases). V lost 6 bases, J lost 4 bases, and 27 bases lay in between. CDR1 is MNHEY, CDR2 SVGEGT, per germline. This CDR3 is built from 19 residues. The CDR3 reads CASRHGTAWRGPSTGELFF. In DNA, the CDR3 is TGTGCCAGCAGACACGGAACAGCCTGGCGGGGGCCCTCCACCGGGGAGCTGTTTTTT.

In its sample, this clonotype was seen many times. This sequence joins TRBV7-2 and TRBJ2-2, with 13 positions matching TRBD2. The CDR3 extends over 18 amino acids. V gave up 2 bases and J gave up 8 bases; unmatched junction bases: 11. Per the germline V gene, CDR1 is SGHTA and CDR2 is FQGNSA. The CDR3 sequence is CASSLIRAGTSGTGELFF. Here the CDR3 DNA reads TGTGCCAGCAGCTTAATAAGAGCCGGGACTAGCGGGACTGGGGAGCTGTTTTTT.